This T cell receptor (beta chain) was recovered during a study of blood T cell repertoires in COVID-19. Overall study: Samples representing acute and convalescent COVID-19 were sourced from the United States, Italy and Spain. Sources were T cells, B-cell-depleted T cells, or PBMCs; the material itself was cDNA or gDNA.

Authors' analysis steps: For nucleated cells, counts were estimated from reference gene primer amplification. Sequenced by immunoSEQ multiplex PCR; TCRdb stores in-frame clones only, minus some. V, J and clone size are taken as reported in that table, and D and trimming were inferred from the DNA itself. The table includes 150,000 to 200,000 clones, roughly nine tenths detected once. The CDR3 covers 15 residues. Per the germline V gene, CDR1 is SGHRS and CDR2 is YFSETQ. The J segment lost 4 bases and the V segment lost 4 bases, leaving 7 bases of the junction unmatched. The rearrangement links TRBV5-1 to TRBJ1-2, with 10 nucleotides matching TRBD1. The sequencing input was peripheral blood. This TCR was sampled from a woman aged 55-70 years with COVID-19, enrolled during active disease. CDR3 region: CASSTTGGRGYGYTF. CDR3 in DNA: TGCGCCAGCAGCACGACAGGGGGCCGAGGCTATGGCTACACCTTC.